This is a list of T cell receptor beta chains from one sample in a study of blood T cell repertoires in COVID-19. Sequencing was performed with immunoSEQ multiplex PCR; in TCRdb, only in-frame clones are kept and a portion is missing. The table has 130,000 to 150,000 clones, about four fifths seen once. Sequenced sample: PBMCs or T cells enriched from blood (not recorded which). Receptors were obtained from a woman in her fifties or sixties who had been exposed to COVID-19. Each CDR3 is given with its conserved first and last residue. A D gene is named only where the DNA matches it firmly. The size entry is marked missing in some rows and otherwise reads once, few, many or a size class.

size	V	D	J	CDR3	DNA
.	TRBV10-3	TRBD1	TRBJ1-1	CAISEDRDRVSSEAFF	TGTGCCATCAGTGAGGATAGGGACAGGGTTTCTTCTGAAGCTTTCTTT
.	TRBV19	.	TRBJ2-6	CASSRAGHSSGANVLTF	TGTGCCAGTAGTAGGGCAGGCCATAGCTCTGGGGCCAACGTCCTGACTTTC
.	TRBV6-4	.	TRBJ2-2	CASSGSGTGELFF	TGTGCCAGCAGTGGGAGCGGGACCGGGGAGCTGTTTTTT
.	TRBV29-1	.	TRBJ2-5	CSVALSGGETQYF	TGCAGCGTTGCCTTAAGTGGGGGGGAGACCCAGTACTTC
once	TRBV27	.	TRBJ2-7	CASSPGESNEQYF	TGTGCCAGCAGCCCGGGGGAAAGTAACGAGCAGTACTTC
.	TRBV5-4	TRBD1	TRBJ2-3	CASSGQGRTDTQYF	TGTGCCAGCAGCGGACAGGGGAGGACAGATACGCAGTATTTT
.	TRBV5-6	.	TRBJ1-3	CASSLGAGRLTAGNTIYF	TGTGCCAGCTCACTGGGGGCAGGGAGACTCACCGCTGGAAACACCATATATTTT
once	TRBV10-1	.	TRBJ1-3	CASSESGLSGNTIYF	TGCGCCAGCAGTGAGTCGGGGCTCTCTGGAAACACCATATATTTT
.	TRBV18	TRBD2	TRBJ2-7	CASSMTSGGHTYEQYF	TGTGCCAGCTCAATGACTAGCGGGGGGCATACCTACGAGCAGTACTTC
.	TRBV6-2/TRBV6-3	.	TRBJ1-5	CASSTTGSNQPQHF	TGTGCCAGCAGTACGACAGGTAGCAATCAGCCCCAGCATTTT
.	TRBV2	TRBD2	TRBJ2-7	CASSAGGSPSYEQYF	TGTGCCAGCAGTGCGGGCGGGAGTCCCTCCTACGAGCAGTACTTC
once	TRBV19	.	TRBJ2-6	CASRAGANVLTF	TGTGCCAGTCGAGCTGGGGCCAACGTCCTGACTTTC
.	TRBV7-9	TRBD1	TRBJ1-6	CASSPGTGINSPLHF	TGTGCCAGCAGCCCAGGGACAGGGATCAATTCACCCCTCCACTTT
.	TRBV5-1	.	TRBJ2-7	CASRPRQVSYEQYF	TGCGCCAGCAGACCCCGACAGGTCTCCTACGAGCAGTACTTC
.	TRBV7-9	TRBD2	TRBJ2-1	CASSFSSGRAHEQFF	TGTGCCAGCAGCTTCAGTAGCGGGAGGGCACATGAGCAGTTCTTC
.	TRBV5-8	TRBD1	TRBJ2-3	CASSLLFGQGGTDTQYF	TGTGCCAGCAGCTTGCTATTCGGACAGGGGGGCACAGATACGCAGTATTTT
.	TRBV10-1	.	TRBJ2-7	CASSEGVSEQYF	TGCGCCAGCAGTGAAGGGGTATCCGAGCAGTACTTC
once	TRBV4-3	.	TRBJ2-7	CASSQDVGSYEQYF	TGCGCCAGCAGCCAAGATGTCGGCTCCTACGAGCAGTACTTC
.	TRBV6-5	.	TRBJ1-1	CASRAGRTEAFF	TGTGCCAGCAGAGCAGGGAGGACTGAAGCTTTCTTT
once	TRBV13	TRBD1	TRBJ1-6	CASSLFQGAGNSPLHF	TGTGCCAGCAGCCTCTTTCAGGGGGCTGGAAATTCACCCCTCCACTTT
.	TRBV5-5	.	TRBJ2-7	CASSPFVGGYEQYF	TGTGCCAGCAGCCCATTCGTCGGCGGCTACGAGCAGTACTTC
.	TRBV15	.	TRBJ2-7	CATSREGGSSSYEQYF	TGTGCCACCAGCAGAGAGGGGGGTTCGAGCTCCTACGAGCAGTACTTC
.	TRBV6-2/TRBV6-3	TRBD2	TRBJ2-7	CASSRHRGPGLAGRYEQYF	TGTGCCAGCAGTCGCCACAGGGGACCGGGACTAGCGGGAAGGTACGAGCAGTACTTC
.	TRBV7-2	.	TRBJ2-7	CASSTGGGGTYEQYF	TGTGCCAGCAGCACAGGAGGGGGAGGGACTTACGAGCAGTACTTC
.	TRBV6-5	TRBD1	TRBJ1-2	CASRPDRATYGYTF	TGTGCCAGCAGACCAGACAGGGCGACCTATGGCTACACCTTC
.	TRBV10-1	TRBD1	TRBJ2-3	CASSRDRASDTQYF	TGCGCCAGCAGCCGGGACAGGGCATCAGATACGCAGTATTTT
.	TRBV10-2	.	TRBJ2-2	CASSWTANTGELFF	TGCGCCAGCAGTTGGACAGCGAACACCGGGGAGCTGTTTTTT
.	TRBV28	TRBD1	TRBJ1-2	CASIVGTGVNYGYTF	TGTGCCAGCATAGTAGGGACAGGAGTTAACTATGGCTACACCTTC
.	TRBV18	TRBD2	TRBJ2-3	CASALKREGTDTQYF	TGTGCCAGCGCATTAAAGCGGGAGGGCACAGATACGCAGTATTTT
.	TRBV5-1	TRBD2	TRBJ2-1	CASSSGLAGGGEQFF	TGCGCCAGCAGCTCAGGACTAGCGGGAGGGGGTGAGCAGTTCTTC
.	TRBV6-5	TRBD1	TRBJ1-5	CASSRTGGAQPQHF	TGTGCCAGCAGTCGGACAGGGGGGGCTCAGCCCCAGCATTTT
once	TRBV18	.	TRBJ2-5	CASSPTGQETQYF	TGTGCCAGCTCACCAACAGGGCAAGAGACCCAGTACTTC
.	TRBV5-1	TRBD1	TRBJ2-2	CASSLGTGVRTGELFF	TGCGCCAGCAGCCTCGGGACAGGGGTTAGGACCGGGGAGCTGTTTTTT
.	TRBV2	.	TRBJ2-2	CASIQGLLGSGELFF	TGTGCCAGCATCCAAGGACTCCTTGGGTCCGGGGAGCTGTTTTTT
.	TRBV23-1	.	TRBJ1-5	CASSHLLHQPQHF	TGCGCCAGCAGTCACCTCCTCCATCAGCCCCAGCATTTT
.	TRBV7-9	.	TRBJ2-3	CASPGPPRVSGTDTQYF	TGTGCCAGTCCAGGCCCCCCCAGGGTGAGTGGCACAGATACGCAGTATTTT
few	TRBV7-8	.	TRBJ1-2	CASSLAEQGNYGYTF	TGTGCCAGCAGCTTAGCGGAACAGGGAAACTATGGCTACACCTTC
.	TRBV29-1	.	TRBJ1-4	CSVRGSTTTNEKLFF	TGCAGCGTTAGGGGATCGACAACAACTAATGAAAAACTGTTTTTT
.	TRBV3-1/TRBV3-2	TRBD2	TRBJ2-3	CASSRGGRVADTQYF	TGTGCCAGCAGCCGGGGCGGGAGGGTGGCAGATACGCAGTATTTT
.	TRBV3-1/TRBV3-2	TRBD2	TRBJ2-1	CASSLMTSAYNEQFF	TGTGCCAGCAGCCTGATGACTAGCGCCTACAATGAGCAGTTCTTC
once	TRBV19	TRBD1	TRBJ1-2	CASSLLGTGEGYTF	TGTGCCAGTAGTCTCCTCGGGACAGGAGAAGGCTACACCTTC
.	TRBV5-1	.	TRBJ2-2	CASSLGTGANTGELFF	TGCGCCAGCAGCTTAGGTACGGGAGCGAACACCGGGGAGCTGTTTTTT
few	TRBV19	.	TRBJ2-7	CASSIGSPYEQYF	TGTGCCAGTAGTATAGGCAGTCCCTACGAGCAGTACTTC
.	TRBV7-9	.	TRBJ2-3	CASSFGQGSTDTQYF	TGTGCCAGCAGCTTTGGGCAGGGGAGCACAGATACGCAGTATTTT
.	TRBV19	TRBD1	TRBJ2-3	CASKSGGLTDTQYF	TGTGCCAGCAAATCAGGGGGCCTCACAGATACGCAGTATTTT
.	TRBV7-2	TRBD1	TRBJ1-2	CASSARQGGGYTF	TGTGCCAGCAGCGCTCGACAGGGTGGCGGCTACACCTTC
.	TRBV7-9	TRBD1	TRBJ2-7	CASSTSPGTGSYEQYF	TGTGCCAGCAGCACCTCCCCCGGGACAGGGAGCTACGAGCAGTACTTC
.	TRBV29-1	.	TRBJ2-1	CSVVWDSRYNEQFF	TGCAGCGTTGTCTGGGACTCGAGGTACAATGAGCAGTTCTTC
.	TRBV30	TRBD1	TRBJ1-3	CAWSFTLDRVGGNTIYF	TGTGCCTGGAGTTTCACCCTGGACAGGGTAGGGGGAAACACCATATATTTT
.	TRBV27	TRBD1	TRBJ1-4	CASMTGASLQTNEKLFF	TGTGCCAGCATGACAGGGGCCTCCCTGCAAACTAATGAAAAACTGTTTTTT
.	TRBV7-9	.	TRBJ2-6	CASSLGGRANVLTF	TGTGCCAGCAGCTTAGGGGGCAGGGCTAACGTCCTGACTTTC
.	TRBV21-1	.	TRBJ1-5	CASRIPGGRGSQPQHF	TGTGCCAGCCGCATTCCAGGGGGCAGAGGATCTCAGCCCCAGCATTTT
.	TRBV27	.	TRBJ2-1	CASSLSGVSYNEQFF	TGTGCCAGCAGTTTATCAGGGGTCTCCTACAATGAGCAGTTCTTC
few	TRBV11-2	.	TRBJ2-3	CASSWRWRTDTQYF	TGTGCCAGCTCCTGGCGGTGGCGCACAGATACGCAGTATTTT
.	TRBV7-6	TRBD1	TRBJ2-1	CASSPRQGGDEQFF	TGTGCCAGCAGCCCGCGACAGGGGGGGGATGAGCAGTTCTTC
.	TRBV3-1/TRBV3-2	TRBD1	TRBJ1-2	CASSLARGNYGYTF	TGTGCCAGCAGCCTCGCCAGGGGGAACTATGGCTACACCTTC
once	TRBV7-2	TRBD1	TRBJ1-2	CASSPGTAYGYTF	TGTGCCAGCAGCCCCGGGACAGCCTATGGCTACACCTTC
.	TRBV5-1	TRBD1	TRBJ1-1	CASSTTGGPAFF	TGCGCCAGCAGCACCACAGGGGGTCCAGCTTTCTTT
.	TRBV30	TRBD2	TRBJ2-1	CAWGTSGRTHEQFF	TGTGCCTGGGGTACTAGCGGGAGGACGCATGAGCAGTTCTTC
.	TRBV18	TRBD2	TRBJ2-5	CASSPTGASGEPQYF	TGTGCCAGCTCCCCTACCGGGGCTAGCGGGGAGCCCCAGTACTTC